This record concerns one T cell receptor beta chain sequence. Its antigen is not identified. This specimen comes from a study of cytomegalovirus exposure and HLA in healthy donors. Overall study results and limits: Researchers reported that a few CMV-associated chains were confirmed in vitro as CMV antigen-specific.

Primers: 60 Vbeta forward and 13 Jbeta reverse. Sequencing used immunoSEQ multiplex PCR; TCRdb keeps in-frame clones, though not all of them. The sample records 170,000 or so clones, around four fifths being singletons. The receptor was derived from a woman aged 45-65 years in good health and CMV-seropositive. Sequences were obtained from PBMCs.

The CDR3 DNA reads TGTGCCAGCAGCTTGGGTCAGGCCCGCTCTGGAAACACCATATATTTT. Translating gives CASSLGQARSGNTIYF. The rearrangement uses TRBV5-6 and TRBJ1-3, with D uncertain. Per the germline V gene, CDR1 is SGHDT and CDR2 is YYEEEE. V lost 0 bases, J lost 0 bases, and 10 bases lay in between. CDR3 length equals 16 residues.